Listed here is a single T cell receptor (beta chain). Antigen unknown. The record originates from a study of beta chain features in type 1 diabetes. Study-wide findings and caveats: A potential influence of HLA type upon TCRB rearrangement remained unresolved herein. Patients with Type 1 diabetes showed moderately but significantly shorter TCRB CDR3s in all four CD4+ subsets.

The study reverse transcribed the entire isolated RNA, so it sequenced expressed TCRB transcripts. Clones were sequenced by immunoSEQ multiplex PCR, and TCRdb holds only the in-frame ones, with some missing. The sample has 330,000 or so clones, around 15% seen once. The V end lost 4 bases, the J end lost 9 bases, and 20 bases lay between the germline ends. This CDR3 comprises 15 residues. Looked up from germline, CDR1 is SGHRS and CDR2 is YFSETQ. Sequenced: central memory CD4+ T cells from blood. The sequence derives from a man between 25 and 39 years old in good health. V gene TRBV5-1 combines with J gene TRBJ2-1; possibly TRBD1 or TRBD2 for D (5 bases each). The CDR3 nucleotides are TGCGCCAGCAGCCCTCGCCCAGGGAAAGGGACTGAGCAGTTCTTC. It is translated as CASSPRPGKGTEQFF.